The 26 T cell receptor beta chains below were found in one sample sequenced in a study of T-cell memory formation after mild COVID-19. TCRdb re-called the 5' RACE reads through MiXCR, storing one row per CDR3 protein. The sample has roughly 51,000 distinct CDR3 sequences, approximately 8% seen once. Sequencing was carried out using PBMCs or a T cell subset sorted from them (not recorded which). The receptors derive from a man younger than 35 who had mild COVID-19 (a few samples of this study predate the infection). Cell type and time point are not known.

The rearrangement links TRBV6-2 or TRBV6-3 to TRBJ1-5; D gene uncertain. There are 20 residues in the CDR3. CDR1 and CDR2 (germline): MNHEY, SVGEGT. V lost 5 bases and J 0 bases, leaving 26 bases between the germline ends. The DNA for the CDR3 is TGTGCCAGCAGTCCCAAATCCTCTCACCGTATCCTACTTAGCAATCAGCCCCAGCATTTT. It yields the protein CASSPKSSHRILLSNQPQHF.

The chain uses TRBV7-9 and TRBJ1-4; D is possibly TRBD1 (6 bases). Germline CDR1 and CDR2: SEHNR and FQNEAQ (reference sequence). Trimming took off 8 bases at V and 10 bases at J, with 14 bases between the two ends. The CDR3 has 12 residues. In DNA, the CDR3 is TGTGCCAGCCGTAGGGGGTTGCGAAAACTGTTTTTT. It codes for CASRRGLRKLFF.

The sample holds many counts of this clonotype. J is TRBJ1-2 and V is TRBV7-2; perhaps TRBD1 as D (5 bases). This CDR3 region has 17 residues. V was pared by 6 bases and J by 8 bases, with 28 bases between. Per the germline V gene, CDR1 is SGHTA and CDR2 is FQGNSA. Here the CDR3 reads CASRAQGVASRIGGYTF. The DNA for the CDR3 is TGTGCCAGCAGGGCCCAAGGGGTGGCCAGCCGAATCGGCGGCTACACCTTC.

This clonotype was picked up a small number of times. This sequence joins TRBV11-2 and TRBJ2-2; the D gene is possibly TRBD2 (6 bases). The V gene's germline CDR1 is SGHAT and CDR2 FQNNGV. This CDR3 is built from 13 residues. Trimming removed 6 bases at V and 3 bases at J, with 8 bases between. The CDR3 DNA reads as TGTGCCAGCAGACTAGCCCACACCGGGGAGCTGTTTTTT. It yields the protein CASRLAHTGELFF.

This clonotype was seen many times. CDR3 nucleotide sequence: TGTGCCAGCTCGGGGGTTGAGCAGTTCTTC. This translates into CASSGVEQFF. This sequence joins TRBV7-9 and TRBJ2-1; D is perhaps TRBD2 (6 bases). The germline V gene has CDR1 SEHNR and CDR2 FQNEAQ (reference sequence). The CDR3 runs to 10 residues. The V gene lost 8 bases and the J gene lost 9 bases, with 8 bases spanning the gap.

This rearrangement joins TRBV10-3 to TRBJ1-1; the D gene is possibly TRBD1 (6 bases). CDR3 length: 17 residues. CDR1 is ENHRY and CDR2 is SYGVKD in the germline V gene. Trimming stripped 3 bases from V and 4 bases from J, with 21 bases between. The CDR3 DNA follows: TGTGCCATCAGTGAAAAGGGGGTGAATGGGATATTCACTGAAGCTTTCTTT. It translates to CAISEKGVNGIFTEAFF.

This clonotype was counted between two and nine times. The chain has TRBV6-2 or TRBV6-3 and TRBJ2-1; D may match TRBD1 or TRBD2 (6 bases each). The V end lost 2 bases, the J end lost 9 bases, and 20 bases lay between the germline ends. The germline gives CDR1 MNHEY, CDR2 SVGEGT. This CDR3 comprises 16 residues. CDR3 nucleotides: TGTGCCAGCAGTTACCCGAAGGGGGGCCTGGGGGGTGAGCAGTTCTTC. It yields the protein CASSYPKGGLGGEQFF.

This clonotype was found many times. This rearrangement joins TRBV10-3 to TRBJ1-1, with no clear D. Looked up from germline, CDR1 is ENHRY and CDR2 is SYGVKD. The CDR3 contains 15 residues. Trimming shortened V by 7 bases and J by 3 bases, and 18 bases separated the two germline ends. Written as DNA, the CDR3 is TGTGCCATCATAGCCTCTGGTGGCAGTGACACTGAAGCTTTCTTT. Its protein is CAIIASGGSDTEAFF.

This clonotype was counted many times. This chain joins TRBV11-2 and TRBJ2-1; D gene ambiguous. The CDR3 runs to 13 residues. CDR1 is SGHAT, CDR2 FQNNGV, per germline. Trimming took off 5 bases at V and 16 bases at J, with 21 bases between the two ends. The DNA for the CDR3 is TGTGCCAGCAGCCCCTCCCTTCTCCCCCGGAGTTTCTTC. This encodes CASSPSLLPRSFF. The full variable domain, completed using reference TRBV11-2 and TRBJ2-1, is EAGVAQSPRYKIIEKRQSVAFWCNPISGHATLYWYQQILGQGPKLLIQFQNNGVVDDSQLPKDRFSAERLKGVDSTLKIQPAKLEDSAVYLCASSPSLLPRSFFGPGTRLTVL.

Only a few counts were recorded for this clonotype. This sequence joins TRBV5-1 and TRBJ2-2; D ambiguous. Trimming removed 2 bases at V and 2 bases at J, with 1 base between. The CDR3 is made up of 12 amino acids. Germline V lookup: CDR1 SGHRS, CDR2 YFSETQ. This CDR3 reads CASSLNTGELFF. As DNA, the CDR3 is TGCGCCAGCAGCTTAAACACCGGGGAGCTGTTTTTT.

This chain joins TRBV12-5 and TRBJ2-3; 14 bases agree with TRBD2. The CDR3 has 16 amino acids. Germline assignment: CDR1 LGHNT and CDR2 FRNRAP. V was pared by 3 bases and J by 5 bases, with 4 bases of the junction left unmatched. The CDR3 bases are TGTGCTAGTGGTTTACGACTAGCGGGGGGGATAGATACGCAGTATTTT. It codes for CASGLRLAGGIDTQYF. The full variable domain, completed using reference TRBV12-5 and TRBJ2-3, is DARVTQTPRHKVTEMGQEVTMRCQPILGHNTVFWYRQTMMQGLELLAYFRNRAPLDDSGMPKDRFSAEMPDATLATLKIQPSEPRDSAVYFCASGLRLAGGIDTQYFGPGTRLTVL.

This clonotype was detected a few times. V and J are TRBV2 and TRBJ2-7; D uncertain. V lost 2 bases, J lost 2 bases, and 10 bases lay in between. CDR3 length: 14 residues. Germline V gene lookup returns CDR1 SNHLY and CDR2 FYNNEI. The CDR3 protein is CASSERTETYEQYF. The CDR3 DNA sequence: TGTGCCAGCAGTGAACGGACGGAGACCTACGAGCAGTACTTC. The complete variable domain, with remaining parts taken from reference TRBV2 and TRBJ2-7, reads EPEVTQTPSHQVTQMGQEVILRCVPISNHLYFYWYRQILGQKVEFLVSFYNNEISEKSEIFDDQFSVERPDGSNFTLKIRSTKLEDSAMYFCASSERTETYEQYFGPGTRLTVT.

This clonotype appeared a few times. CDR3 sequence reads: CASSLPTRGTGELFF. In DNA form, the CDR3 reads TGTGCCAGCAGCTTGCCCACTAGGGGCACCGGGGAGCTGTTTTTT. V and J are TRBV7-2 and TRBJ2-2; D possibly matches TRBD1 or TRBD2 (5 bases each). V was trimmed by 3 bases and J by 4 bases, leaving 12 bases between them. The CDR3 has 15 amino acids. Germline CDR1 and CDR2: SGHTA and FQGNSA. Full variable domain (rest looked up from reference TRBV7-2 and TRBJ2-2): GAGVSQSPSNKVTEKGKDVELRCDPISGHTALYWYRQSLGQGLEFLIYFQGNSAPDKSGLPSDRFSAERTGGSVSTLTIQRTQQEDSAVYLCASSLPTRGTGELFFGEGSRLTVL.

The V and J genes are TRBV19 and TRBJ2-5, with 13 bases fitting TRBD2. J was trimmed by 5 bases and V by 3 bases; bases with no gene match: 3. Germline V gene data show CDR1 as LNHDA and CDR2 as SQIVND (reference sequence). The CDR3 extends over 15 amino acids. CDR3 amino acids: CASSIGTSGAETQYF. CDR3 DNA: TGTGCCAGTAGTATCGGGACTAGCGGGGCCGAGACCCAGTACTTC.

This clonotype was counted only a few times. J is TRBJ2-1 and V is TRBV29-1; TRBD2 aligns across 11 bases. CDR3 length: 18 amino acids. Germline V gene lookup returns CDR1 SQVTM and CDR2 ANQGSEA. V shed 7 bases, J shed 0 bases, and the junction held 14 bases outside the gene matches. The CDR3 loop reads CSAKDSGGAIYSYNEQFF. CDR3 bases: TGCAGCGCCAAAGATAGCGGGGGGGCCATATACTCCTACAATGAGCAGTTCTTC.

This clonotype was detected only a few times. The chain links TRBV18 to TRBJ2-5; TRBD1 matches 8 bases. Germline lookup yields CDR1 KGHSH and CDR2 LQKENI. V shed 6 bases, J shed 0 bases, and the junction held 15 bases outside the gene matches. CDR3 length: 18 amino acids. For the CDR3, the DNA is TGTGCCAGCTCCCTAAACAGGGGGTCTACAATACACCAAGAGACCCAGTACTTC. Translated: CASSLNRGSTIHQETQYF.

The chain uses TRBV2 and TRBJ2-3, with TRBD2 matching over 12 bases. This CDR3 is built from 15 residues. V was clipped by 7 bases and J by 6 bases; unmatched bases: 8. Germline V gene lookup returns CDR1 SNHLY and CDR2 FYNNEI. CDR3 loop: CASNGLAGSADTQYF. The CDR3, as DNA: TGTGCCAGCAACGGACTAGCGGGATCTGCGGATACGCAGTATTTT.

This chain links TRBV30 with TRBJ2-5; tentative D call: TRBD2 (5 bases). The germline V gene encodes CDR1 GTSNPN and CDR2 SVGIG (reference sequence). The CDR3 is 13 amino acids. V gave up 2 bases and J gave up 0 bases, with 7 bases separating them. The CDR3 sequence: CAWSRGNQETQYF. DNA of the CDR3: TGTGCCTGGAGTCGAGGGAACCAAGAGACCCAGTACTTC.

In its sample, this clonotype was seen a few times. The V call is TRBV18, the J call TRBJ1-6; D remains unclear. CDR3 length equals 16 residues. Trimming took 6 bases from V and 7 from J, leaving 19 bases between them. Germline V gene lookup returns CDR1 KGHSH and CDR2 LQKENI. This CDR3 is CASSVRMEAWNSPLHF. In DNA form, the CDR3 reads TGTGCCAGCTCTGTCAGGATGGAGGCTTGGAATTCACCCCTCCACTTT.

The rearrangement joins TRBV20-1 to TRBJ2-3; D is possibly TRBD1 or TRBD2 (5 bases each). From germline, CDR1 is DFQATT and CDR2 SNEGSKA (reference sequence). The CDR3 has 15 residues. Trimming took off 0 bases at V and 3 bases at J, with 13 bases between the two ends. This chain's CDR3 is CSARDPGTSTDTQYF. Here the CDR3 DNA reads TGCAGTGCTAGAGATCCCGGGACCTCGACAGATACGCAGTATTTT.

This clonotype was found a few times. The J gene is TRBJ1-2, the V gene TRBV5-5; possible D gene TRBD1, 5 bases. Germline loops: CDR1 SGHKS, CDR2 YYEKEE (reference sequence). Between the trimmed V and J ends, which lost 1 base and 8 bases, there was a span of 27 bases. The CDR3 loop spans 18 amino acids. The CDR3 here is CASSLSGGTGMVSGGYTF. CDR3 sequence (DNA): TGTGCCAGCAGCTTGTCCGGTGGGACGGGAATGGTATCGGGCGGCTACACCTTC.

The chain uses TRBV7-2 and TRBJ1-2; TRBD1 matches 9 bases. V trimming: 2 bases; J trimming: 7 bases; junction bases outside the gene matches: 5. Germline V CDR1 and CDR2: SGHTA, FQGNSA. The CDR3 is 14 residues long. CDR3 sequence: CASSLWGQGGGYTF. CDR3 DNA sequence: TGTGCCAGCAGCTTATGGGGACAGGGAGGTGGCTACACCTTC. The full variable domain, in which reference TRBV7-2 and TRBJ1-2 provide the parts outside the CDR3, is GAGVSQSPSNKVTEKGKDVELRCDPISGHTALYWYRQSLGQGLEFLIYFQGNSAPDKSGLPSDRFSAERTGGSVSTLTIQRTQQEDSAVYLCASSLWGQGGGYTFGSGTRLTVV.

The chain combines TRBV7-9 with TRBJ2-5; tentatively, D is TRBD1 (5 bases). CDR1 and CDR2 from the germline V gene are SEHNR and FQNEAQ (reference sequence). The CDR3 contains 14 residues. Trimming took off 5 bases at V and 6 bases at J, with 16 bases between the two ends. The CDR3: CASSPPFGAKTQYF. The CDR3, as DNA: TGTGCCAGCAGCCCCCCTTTTGGGGCGAAGACCCAGTACTTC. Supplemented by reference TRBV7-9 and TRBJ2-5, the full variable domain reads DTGVSQNPRHKITKRGQNVTFRCDPISEHNRLYWYRQTLGQGPEFLTYFQNEAQLEKSRLLSDRFSAERPKGSFSTLEIQRTEQGDSAMYLCASSPPFGAKTQYFGPGTRLLVL.

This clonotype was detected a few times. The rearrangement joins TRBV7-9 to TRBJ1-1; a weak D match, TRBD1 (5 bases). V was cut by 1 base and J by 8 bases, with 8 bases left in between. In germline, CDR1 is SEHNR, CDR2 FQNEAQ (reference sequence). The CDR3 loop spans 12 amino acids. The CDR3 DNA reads TGTGCCAGCAGCTTAGGGGGACCCGAAGCTTTCTTT. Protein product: CASSLGGPEAFF.

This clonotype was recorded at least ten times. The CDR3 sequence: CSARASSQLAGGSSSTDTQYF. DNA for the CDR3: TGCAGTGCTAGAGCCTCGAGCCAACTAGCGGGGGGTTCCTCTAGCACAGATACGCAGTATTTT. This sequence joins TRBV20-1 and TRBJ2-3, with 12 bases aligning to TRBD2. Per germline, CDR1 DFQATT and CDR2 SNEGSKA (reference sequence). The ends lost 1 base at V and 0 bases at J; junction bases unmatched: 17. The CDR3 contains 21 residues.

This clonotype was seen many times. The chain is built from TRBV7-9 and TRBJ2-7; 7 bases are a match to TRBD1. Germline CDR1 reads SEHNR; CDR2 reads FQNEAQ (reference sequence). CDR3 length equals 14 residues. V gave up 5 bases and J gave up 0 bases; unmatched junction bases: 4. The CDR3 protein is CASSNGQDSYEQYV. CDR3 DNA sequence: TGTGCCAGCAGCAACGGACAGGACTCCTACGAGCAGTACGTC.